One sample yielded the 14 T cell receptor beta chains listed below, sequenced in a study of shared clonotypes between healthy human individuals. Assay: immunoSEQ multiplex PCR; the TCRdb copy retains only in-frame clones and omits some. The data contain 550,000 to 600,000 clones, about 98% of them singletons. CD45RO-negative, CCR7-selected cells formed the naive CD8 fraction, which excluded terminally differentiated effector memory CD45RA+ cells. The sequenced sample was naive CD8+ T cells sorted from blood. These receptors were taken from a man aged 30 to 45 in good health.

This sequence joins TRBV10-1 and TRBJ2-7; 12 nucleotides match TRBD2. Germline V lookup: CDR1 WNHNN, CDR2 SYGVQD (reference sequence). This CDR3 contains 14 residues. Trimming removed 5 bases from V and 3 bases from J; junction bases left unmatched: 2. The DNA for the CDR3 is TGCGCCAGCAGTCCGGGACTAGCGGGCTACGAGCAGTACTTC. It translates to CASSPGLAGYEQYF.

The chain recombines TRBV5-8 with TRBJ2-2, with D possibly being TRBD2 (6 bases). CDR3 length: 15 amino acids. The V gene lost 4 bases and the J gene lost 5 bases, with 15 bases spanning the gap. The germline V gene has CDR1 SGHTS and CDR2 YDEGEE. For the CDR3, the DNA is TGTGCCAGCAGCCGGGGGACGACCCAAACCGGGGAGCTGTTTTTT. It codes for CASSRGTTQTGELFF.

Remarks on this clone: This CDR3 is also generated by other DNA sequences in the sample. The J gene is TRBJ2-3, the V gene TRBV9, with D perhaps TRBD2 (6 bases). CDR3 length equals 10 residues. The germline gives CDR1 SGDLS, CDR2 YYNGEE. Trimming shortened V by 7 bases and J by 6 bases, and 6 bases separated the two germline ends. The CDR3 DNA reads TGTGCCAGCGGAGGGGATACGCAGTATTTT. This translates into CASGGDTQYF. The full variable domain, rest sourced from reference TRBV9 and TRBJ2-3, is DSGVTQTPKHLITATGQRVTLRCSPRSGDLSVYWYQQSLDQGLQFLIQYYNGEERAKGNILERFSAQQFPDLHSELNLSSLELGDSALYFCASGGDTQYFGPGTRLTVL.

This sequence joins TRBV11-2 and TRBJ2-1; no clear D gene. V was trimmed by 7 bases and J by 1 base, leaving 5 bases between them. CDR3 length: 12 amino acids. CDR1 is SGHAT and CDR2 is FQNNGV in the germline V gene. In DNA form, the CDR3 reads TGTGCCAGCAATCCTTCCTACAATGAGCAGTTCTTC. It codes for CASNPSYNEQFF.

CDR3 DNA: TGTGCCAGCCTTGAGACTGATACAACCAGTCCGAACACCGGGGAGCTGTTTTTT. Protein product: CASLETDTTSPNTGELFF. This chain joins TRBV2 and TRBJ2-2; D gene uncertain. This CDR3 region has 18 residues. Germline CDR1 SNHLY, CDR2 FYNNEI. V was clipped by 8 bases and J by 0 bases, with 22 bases between them.

On this clone itself: The same CDR3 is also encoded by other DNA sequences in this sample. The V and J genes are TRBV5-1 and TRBJ2-3; 7 nucleotides match TRBD2. V was clipped by 4 bases and J by 3 bases; unmatched bases: 5. This CDR3 comprises 14 residues. Germline V gene lookup returns CDR1 SGHRS and CDR2 YFSETQ. The DNA of the CDR3 is TGCGCCAGCAGCCTCTTAGCGGGTACAGATACGCAGTATTTT. Its protein is CASSLLAGTDTQYF.

The V gene is TRBV18, the J gene TRBJ2-1, with D possibly matching TRBD2 (6 bases). This CDR3 has 14 amino acids. Germline lookup yields CDR1 KGHSH and CDR2 LQKENI. Trimming removed 2 bases at V and 5 bases at J, with 10 bases between. CDR3 sequence (DNA): TGTGCCAGCTCACCAGACGCTAGCGACAATGAGCAGTTCTTC. Its protein is CASSPDASDNEQFF.

V usage is TRBV5-1 and J usage is TRBJ2-4, with D maybe TRBD1 (6 bases). From germline, CDR1 is SGHRS and CDR2 YFSETQ. The CDR3 totals 16 residues. The V gene lost 3 bases and the J gene lost 3 bases, with 16 bases spanning the gap. The CDR3 DNA is TGCGCCAGCAGCTACGCACAGGGAGCAAACAAAAACATTCAGTACTTC. Protein sequence: CASSYAQGANKNIQYF.

V is TRBV4-1 and J is TRBJ2-7, with TRBD2 identical over 9 bases. The CDR3 extends over 15 amino acids. V was clipped by 0 bases and J by 6 bases; unmatched bases: 6. CDR1 is MGHRA, CDR2 YSYEKL, per germline. The CDR3 reads CASSQESGLAGEQYF. The CDR3 DNA reads TGCGCCAGCAGCCAAGAGTCGGGACTAGCCGGCGAGCAGTACTTC.

The rearrangement links TRBV5-5 to TRBJ1-2; D might be TRBD1 (6 bases). The CDR3 has 13 residues. The germline CDR1 and CDR2 sequences are SGHKS and YYEKEE (reference sequence). Trimming pared 3 bases from V and 8 bases from J, leaving 14 bases between. The CDR3 DNA is TGTGCCAGCAGCTCGGGGGGCACATACGGCTACACCTTC. It codes for CASSSGGTYGYTF. Drawing the rest from reference TRBV5-5 and TRBJ1-2, the complete variable domain is DAGVTQSPTHLIKTRGQQVTLRCSPISGHKSVSWYQQVLGQGPQFIFQYYEKEERGRGNFPDRFSARQFPNYSSELNVNALLLGDSALYLCASSSGGTYGYTFGSGTRLTVV.

The CDR3: CASEGFSETQYF. The CDR3 region has the DNA TGTGCCAGCGAGGGATTTTCAGAGACCCAGTACTTC. The chain is built from TRBV7-9 and TRBJ2-5; D may be TRBD2 (5 bases). Looked up from germline, CDR1 is SEHNR and CDR2 is FQNEAQ (reference sequence). The CDR3 covers 12 residues. The V end lost 8 bases, the J end lost 4 bases, and 11 bases lay between the germline ends.

J is TRBJ2-1 and V is TRBV11-2; no clear D. CDR1 and CDR2 from the germline V gene are SGHAT and FQNNGV. The CDR3 length is 12 residues. The ends were cut back, 7 bases at V and 6 bases at J, with 10 bases in the middle. In DNA, the CDR3 is TGTGCCAGCAACTCTCAAGGCAATGAGCAGTTCTTC. Amino acid sequence: CASNSQGNEQFF.

The chain joins TRBV7-9 to TRBJ1-2; 7 bases match TRBD1. This CDR3 is built from 12 residues. The germline gives CDR1 SEHNR, CDR2 FQNEAQ (reference sequence). The junction had 5 bases not matched to a gene; V was cut back by 7 bases and J by 6 bases. The DNA for the CDR3 is TGTGCCAGCACCCAGGGGGGCGATGGCTACACCTTC. This codes for CASTQGGDGYTF.

In this sample, this clone turned up once. This chain connects TRBV7-9 to TRBJ2-5; D is perhaps TRBD1 or TRBD2 (5 bases each). Trimming cost V 4 bases and J 3 bases, with 9 bases left between them. In germline, CDR1 is SEHNR, CDR2 FQNEAQ (reference sequence). The CDR3 is made up of 13 amino acids. In DNA form, the CDR3 reads TGTGCCAGCAGCTGGGACCCAGAAGAGACCCAGTACTTC. This gives the protein CASSWDPEETQYF. Complete variable domain (other parts from reference TRBV7-9 and TRBJ2-5): DTGVSQNPRHKITKRGQNVTFRCDPISEHNRLYWYRQTLGQGPEFLTYFQNEAQLEKSRLLSDRFSAERPKGSFSTLEIQRTEQGDSAMYLCASSWDPEETQYFGPGTRLLVL.